These 22 T cell receptor beta chains were sequenced from one sample in a study of T-cell reconstitution after alpha-beta-depleted transplantation in children. It was with unique molecular identifiers that the TCRbeta library was prepared. TCRdb reprocessed the PCR reads via MiXCR and lists one record per CDR3 protein. The sample lists some 500,000 distinct CDR3 sequences; around 16% were seen once. The sequencing used PBMCs from the stem cell graft donor, collected from the stem cell graft. The receptors were gathered from a human donor who donated a stem cell graft to a child with acute lymphoblastic leukemia.

This chain joins TRBV20-1 and TRBJ2-7; D remains unclear. CDR1 DFQATT and CDR2 SNEGSKA come from the germline V gene (reference sequence). Trimming left V 3 bases short and J 2 bases short, with 8 bases between. There are 12 residues in the CDR3. CDR3 residues: CSASRPTYEQYF. CDR3 DNA sequence: TGCAGTGCTAGTCGCCCGACCTACGAGCAGTACTTC.

This chain joins TRBV18 and TRBJ1-1; perhaps TRBD1 as D (5 bases). V was pared by 3 bases and J by 4 bases, with 15 bases between. The CDR3 covers 15 residues. The V gene's germline CDR1 is KGHSH and CDR2 LQKENI. The CDR3 reads CASSPRMGEGTEAFF. CDR3 nucleotide sequence: TGTGCCAGCTCACCCCGAATGGGGGAGGGCACTGAAGCTTTCTTT.

The J gene is TRBJ2-1, the V gene TRBV5-1, with D possibly TRBD2 on 6 matching bases. The CDR3 spans 15 residues. Trimming left V 0 bases short and J 8 bases short, with 15 bases between. Germline V gives CDR1 SGHRS, CDR2 YFSETQ. The CDR3 DNA sequence: TGCGCCAGCAGCTTGGGGACTAAGGCATTTGATGAGCAGTTCTTC. Its translation: CASSLGTKAFDEQFF. Using reference TRBV5-1 and TRBJ2-1 for the parts outside the CDR3, the full variable domain is KAGVTQTPRYLIKTRGQQVTLSCSPISGHRSVSWYQQTPGQGLQFLFEYFSETQRNKGNFPGRFSGRQFSNSRSEMNVSTLELGDSALYLCASSLGTKAFDEQFFGPGTRLTVL.

The genes are TRBV11-1 and TRBJ2-1; 9 bases fit TRBD2. This CDR3 is built from 15 residues. Germline CDR1 is SGHAT and CDR2 is FQDESV (reference sequence). With 3 bases clipped from V and 2 bases from J, the junction kept 2 bases outside the gene matches. CDR3 DNA sequence: TGTGCCAGCAGCTTCTCTAGCGGGGCCTACAATGAGCAGTTCTTC. Its translation: CASSFSSGAYNEQFF.

V usage is TRBV7-6 and J usage is TRBJ2-7; 10 nucleotides agree with TRBD1. The V gene's germline CDR1 is SGHVS and CDR2 FNYEAQ. With V trimmed by 5 bases and J by 0 bases, 7 bases remained unmatched. The CDR3 is 16 residues long. This CDR3 reads CASSPPGQGVSYEQYF. CDR3 DNA: TGTGCCAGCAGCCCACCCGGACAGGGGGTCTCCTACGAGCAGTACTTC.

Of note for this clonotype: Its ends do not fully match the called genes, so a read error is possible. This CDR3 reads CTSSPRATSTDTQYF. The DNA for the CDR3 is TGTACCAGCAGTCCGCGGGCTACAAGCACAGATACGCAGTATTTT. This chain joins TRBV2 and TRBJ2-3, with a possible D match to TRBD2 (5 bases). The CDR3 runs to 15 residues. Germline values: CDR1 SNHLY, CDR2 FYNNEI. The entire variable domain, with the rest obtained from reference TRBV2 and TRBJ2-3, is as follows: EPEVTQTPSHQVTQMGQEVILRCVPISNHLYFYWYRQILGQKVEFLVSFYNNEISEKSEIFDDQFSVERPDGSNFTLKIRSTKLEDSAMYFCTSSPRATSTDTQYFGPGTRLTVL.

The chain's CDR3 is CASSQDLGFYEQYF. DNA of the CDR3: TGTGCCAGCAGCCAAGATTTAGGCTTCTACGAGCAGTACTTC. This chain connects TRBV14 to TRBJ2-7, with D unresolved. The CDR3 contains 14 residues. The V end lost 0 bases, the J end lost 3 bases, and 9 bases lay between the germline ends. From germline, CDR1 is SGHDN and CDR2 FVKESK.

This sequence joins TRBV6-5 and TRBJ2-7, with D perhaps given as TRBD1 or TRBD2 (6 bases each). V was clipped by 3 bases and J by 3 bases, with 18 bases between them. This CDR3 spans 16 amino acids. Germline V CDR1 and CDR2: MNHEY, SVGAGI. In DNA, the CDR3 is TGTGCCAGCAGTTATGGGTCCTTAGGGGGGAGCTACGAGCAGTACTTC. It is translated as CASSYGSLGGSYEQYF.

The V gene is TRBV7-9, the J gene TRBJ1-2; no firm D call. Germline-derived CDR1 and CDR2 are SEHNR and FQNEAQ (reference sequence). The CDR3 spans 12 residues. V dropped 7 bases and J dropped 6 bases, with 12 bases sitting between them. The CDR3 DNA reads TGTGCCAGCACCGACGGTTCCCATGGCTACACCTTC. Amino acids: CASTDGSHGYTF. Variable domain in full (rest from reference TRBV7-9 and TRBJ1-2): DTGVSQNPRHKITKRGQNVTFRCDPISEHNRLYWYRQTLGQGPEFLTYFQNEAQLEKSRLLSDRFSAERPKGSFSTLEIQRTEQGDSAMYLCASTDGSHGYTFGSGTRLTVV.

This clonotype was counted only a few times. V is TRBV20-1 and J is TRBJ2-3; perhaps TRBD2 as D (5 bases). Germline V lookup: CDR1 DFQATT, CDR2 SNEGSKA (reference sequence). CDR3 length equals 14 residues. V was cut by 6 bases and J by 3 bases, with 16 bases left in between. CDR3 bases: TGCAGTGCCCCTCGCGGGTCTATTACAGATACGCAGTATTTT. Its protein is CSAPRGSITDTQYF.

This clonotype was seen a handful of times. J is TRBJ2-3 and V is TRBV4-1, with 13 nucleotides matching TRBD2. The V gene's germline CDR1 is MGHRA and CDR2 YSYEKL. V lost 4 bases to trimming and J lost 4 bases; unmatched junction nucleotides: 5. This CDR3 spans 16 amino acids. The CDR3 DNA reads TGCGCCAGCAGCCTTTGGACTAGCGGGAGCCCAGATACGCAGTATTTT. As protein: CASSLWTSGSPDTQYF.

A few counts support this clonotype. The chain is built from TRBV6-5 and TRBJ2-5, with D perhaps TRBD2 (5 bases). Trimming cost V 0 bases and J 1 base, with 12 bases left between them. The CDR3 covers 16 residues. Germline V CDR1 and CDR2: MNHEY, SVGAGI. This CDR3 reads CASSYSGAEGQETQYF. The CDR3 DNA reads TGTGCCAGCAGTTACTCCGGTGCAGAGGGCCAAGAGACCCAGTACTTC.

The chain is built from TRBV4-1 and TRBJ2-7, with 7 bases identical to TRBD2. CDR3 length: 15 amino acids. The V segment lost 4 bases and the J segment 2 bases; nucleotides outside the gene matches: 8. From germline, CDR1 is MGHRA and CDR2 YSYEKL. The CDR3 DNA is TGCGCCAGCAGCCCCTTACTAGCGAGAGCCTACGAGCAGTACTTC. Protein product: CASSPLLARAYEQYF.

The V and J genes are TRBV4-1 and TRBJ2-1; 13 bases agree with TRBD2. The germline CDR1 and CDR2 sequences are MGHRA and YSYEKL. The V and J ends lost 2 bases and 6 bases, in that order; junction bases with no gene match: 4. This CDR3 is built from 16 residues. The CDR3 bases are TGCGCCAGCAGCCAAACCGGGACTAGCGGGACCAATGAGCAGTTCTTC. Protein: CASSQTGTSGTNEQFF.

The chain combines TRBV29-1 with TRBJ2-5, with 8 bases identical to TRBD2. The CDR3 has 15 amino acids. The V and J ends lost 0 bases and 4 bases, in that order; junction bases with no gene match: 7. Germline-derived CDR1 and CDR2 are SQVTM and ANQGSEA. The CDR3: CSVEEATSGSETQYF. Written as DNA, the CDR3 is TGCAGCGTTGAAGAGGCCACTAGCGGATCAGAGACCCAGTACTTC. Combining the CDR3 with reference TRBV29-1 and TRBJ2-5 gives the whole variable domain SAVISQKPSRDICQRGTSLTIQCQVDSQVTMMFWYRQQPGQSLTLIATANQGSEATYESGFVIDKFPISRPNLTFSTLTVSNMSPEDSSIYLCSVEEATSGSETQYFGPGTRLLVL.

The chain links TRBV7-8 to TRBJ1-2, with D hard to call. CDR1 is SGHVS, CDR2 FQNEAQ, per germline. This CDR3 comprises 9 residues. The CDR3 DNA sequence: TGTAGCAGGAACTATGGCTACACCTTC. Translated: CSRNYGYTF.

This chain uses TRBV5-1 with TRBJ2-2; D is perhaps TRBD1 (6 bases). The germline V and J ends were trimmed by 5 bases and 0 bases, with 11 bases remaining between them. The CDR3 extends over 15 amino acids. Germline-derived CDR1 and CDR2 are SGHRS and YFSETQ. CDR3: CASREGDPNTGELFF. The CDR3 DNA sequence: TGCGCCAGCAGAGAGGGGGATCCGAACACCGGGGAGCTGTTTTTT.

This clonotype has only a few counts. This chain joins TRBV29-1 and TRBJ1-5; D is perhaps TRBD1 (5 bases). With 6 bases removed from V and 2 bases from J, the gap between germline ends came to 14 bases. The CDR3 is 14 amino acids. Germline CDR1 is SQVTM and CDR2 is ANQGSEA. CDR3 DNA sequence: TGCAGCGTCGTCTCAGGGTATGGCAATCAGCCCCAGCATTTT. It yields the protein CSVVSGYGNQPQHF.

On this clonotype: Sequence at one end of the junction differs from germline and may be a read error. V gene TRBV12-3 or TRBV12-4 combines with J gene TRBJ1-2, with 9 bases identical to TRBD1. This CDR3 has 15 amino acids. This chain's CDR3 is CASTLAGTGPYGYTF. The DNA of the CDR3 is TGTGCCAGCACTTTAGCCGGGACAGGGCCTTATGGCTACACCTTC.

The chain links TRBV5-1 to TRBJ2-1; TRBD2 matches at 8 bases. The J segment lost 8 bases and the V segment lost 1 base, leaving 5 bases of the junction unmatched. This CDR3 has 14 residues. Germline V gene data show CDR1 as SGHRS and CDR2 as YFSETQ. CDR3 DNA sequence: TGCGCCAGCAGCTTGAGGACTAGCAGCGATGAGCAGTTCTTC. This translates into CASSLRTSSDEQFF.

Of note for this clonotype: Compared with germline, one end of the junction differs, possibly owing to a read error. This chain uses TRBV9 with TRBJ2-6; weak D call: TRBD2 (6 bases). Germline assignment: CDR1 SGDLS and CDR2 YYNGEE. The CDR3 has 14 residues. CDR3 region: CASSGEAGANGLTF. The CDR3 region has the DNA TGTGCCAGCAGCGGGGAGGCTGGGGCCAACGGCCTGACTTTC.

This clonotype occurred a few times. The rearrangement joins TRBV5-1 to TRBJ2-2; D is undetermined. V was clipped by 6 bases and J by 4 bases, with 16 bases between them. There are 15 residues in the CDR3. Germline V gene sequence: CDR1 SGHRS, CDR2 YFSETQ. The CDR3 DNA reads TGCGCCAGCAACTCCGGTGCTGGCAGCACCGGGGAGCTGTTTTTT. It codes for CASNSGAGSTGELFF.